This T cell receptor beta chain comes out of a study of blood T cell repertoires in COVID-19. Trimming cost V 5 bases and J 6 bases; bases outside gene matches: 5. Per germline, CDR1 MNHEY and CDR2 SMNVEV (reference sequence). The CDR3 consists of 13 residues. Clones were read by immunoSEQ multiplex PCR, and TCRdb kept only the in-frame ones, dropping some. The data show a few hundred thousand clones, roughly nine tenths seen once. This TCR came from a woman aged 18-29 years in a cohort exposed to, infected with or recovered from COVID-19 (not recorded which). Sequenced material: PBMCs or T cells enriched from blood (not recorded which). This chain connects TRBV27 to TRBJ1-2; 8 bases are a match to TRBD1. The CDR3 DNA sequence: TGTGCCAGCAGTCGAACAGGGGGAAATGGCTACACCTTC. Translated, it gives CASSRTGGNGYTF.